The entry that follows covers one T cell receptor beta chain sequence. This clonotype occurred a few times. The antigen it binds to is not known. No base quality values were provided; no much bigger clone lies one nucleotide off. Donors were 39 systemically healthy Caucasian individuals from Russia aged roughly 6 to 100 years. Ten milliliters of peripheral blood were drawn from each donor into EDTA-treated Vacutainer tubes. Ficoll-Paque density-gradient centrifugation was used to isolate PBMCs, with at least 6 million per sample. Total RNA was extracted from PBMCs with Trizol reagent, with at least 6 micrograms obtained per sample. For every donor, an aliquot of PBMCs went through flow cytometry to measure the percentages of naive CD45RAhigh/CD27high T cells. Libraries were built with 5' RACE. The sample was run on an Illumina HiSeq 2500. A second PCR of about 7 to 12 cycles was run with a J-beta primer mix and a sample-barcoded 5' primer. Each TCR beta cDNA molecule received a unique molecular identifier from a template-switch 5' adaptor carrying 12 random nucleotides. At least 2.5 million CDR3-containing paired-end reads were obtained from each sample. The Mint cDNA synthesis kit, primed by a TRBC-specific oligonucleotide, was used to synthesize first-strand cDNA from all RNA. After uracil-DNA glycosylase treatment, a first 18-cycle PCR used universal primers M1SS and BC2_uni_R on all cDNA. The paper's data handling went like this. Each sample was normalized by randomly selecting 1 million high-quality reads, each carrying a distinct molecular identifier. Instead of being binned into consensus sequences, reads with shared molecular identifiers were discarded. MiTCR, set to a Q25 quality threshold and the strictest error-elimination algorithm, was used for CDR3 identification, clonotype clustering and error correction. Lower-bound total TCR beta diversity was estimated with a nonparametric unseen species model using Euler transformation. The raw public data were reprocessed by TCRdb itself: fastp quality trimming at Q25, MiXCR clonotype calling, in-frame beta chains only. Identical CDR3 proteins give one entry, which carries the most common genes and DNA. The V and J calls and clone size are TCRdb's, not the authors'. Within this sample are fewer than 1,000,000 distinct CDR3 sequences, with 35% to 50% of them counted one time only. The leading ten clones occupy roughly 20% of the sample.

This entry is derived from a study of blood T cells in healthy people across ages (dated by TCRdb to between 2015 and 2016). Some background on the complete study: In model experiments, template switching captured roughly one uniquely barcoded TCR beta cDNA molecule for every two T cells. Using deep sequencing normalized with unique cDNA molecular identifiers, the study measured how TCR beta repertoire diversity changes with age. Four age groups were formed from the donors: young (average roughly 15 years), middle-aged (around 37), aged (around 62) and long-lived (about 75). To avoid experimental bias, donors of different ages were distributed randomly across sequencing lanes. Two additional independent replicas of 1 million unique cDNA reads from the same blood draw were analyzed for two donors (one aged 18 to 30 and one aged 80 or older). What the work shows at the level of the full study, not this receptor alone: Estimates of total diversity based on one million sequenced T cells were regarded as lower bounds and as underestimates. Observed TCR beta diversity per million T cells fell roughly linearly with age, and a significant reduction was already apparent by age roughly 40. Because profiling used bulk unsorted PBMCs, naive and antigen-experienced compartments could not be compared conclusively. Compared with the aged group, the long-lived group had more naive CD4+ T cells, fewer expanded clones and increased TCR diversity, a pattern suggesting age selection. The CMV infection status of donors was not known, potentially confounding age-related changes in expanded clonotypes. A strong correlation was found between observed TCR beta diversity and the percentage of naive T cells measured by flow cytometry.

The sequenced sample consisted of blood. The TCR comes from a man at least 80 years old in good health.

In nucleotide form, the sequence is TGTGCCAGCAGCCAGGGGGGACGGACAAAACAAGAGACCCAGTACTTC. This is translated as CASSQGGRTKQETQYF. The V gene is TRBV3-1 and the J gene is TRBJ2-5; a tentative D match to TRBD2 spans 6 bases. V is reduced by 3 bases and J by 2 bases, leaving a spacing of 16 bases between them. The germline V gene encodes CDR1 LGHDT and CDR2 YNNKEL (reference sequence). Inclusive of the bounding cysteine and phenylalanine, the CDR3 is 16 residues long. Only the CDR3 DNA stays, 48 bases, in frame from base 1.